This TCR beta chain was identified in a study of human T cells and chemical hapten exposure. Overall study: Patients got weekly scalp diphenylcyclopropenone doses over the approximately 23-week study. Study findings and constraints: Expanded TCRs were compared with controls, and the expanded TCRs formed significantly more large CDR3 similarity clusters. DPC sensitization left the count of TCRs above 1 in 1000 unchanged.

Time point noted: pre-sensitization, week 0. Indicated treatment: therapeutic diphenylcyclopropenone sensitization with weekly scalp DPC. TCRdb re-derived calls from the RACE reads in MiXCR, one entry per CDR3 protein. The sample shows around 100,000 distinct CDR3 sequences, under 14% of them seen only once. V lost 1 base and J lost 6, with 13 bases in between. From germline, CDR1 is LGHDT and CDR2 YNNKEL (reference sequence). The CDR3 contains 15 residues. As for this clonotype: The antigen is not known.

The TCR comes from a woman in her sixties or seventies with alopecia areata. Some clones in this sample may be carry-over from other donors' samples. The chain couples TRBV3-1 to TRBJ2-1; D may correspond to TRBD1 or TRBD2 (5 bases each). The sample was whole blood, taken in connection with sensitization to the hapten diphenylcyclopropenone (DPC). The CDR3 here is CASSQGGSSGNEQFF. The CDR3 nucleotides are TGTGCCAGCAGCCAAGGGGGCTCCAGCGGCAATGAGCAGTTCTTC.